A selection of T cell receptor beta chains follows, all from one sample in a study of control samples from healthy donors and cancer patients. This table comes from immunoSEQ multiplex PCR, and its TCRdb copy is limited to in-frame clones, with some not included. In the table there are 130,000 or so clones, about 89% of which are singletons. The sample consisted of blood. The receptors were gathered from a man aged 18 to 35 in good health. The CDR3 runs from the conserved cysteine through the conserved F or W. A D gene is named only where the DNA matches it firmly. Clone size is given for some rows only: seen once, a few or many times, or a class if the clone is expanded.

j_gene: TRBJ2-1; d_gene: .; abundance: .; v_gene: TRBV11-3; CDR3aa: CASSFGGSGNEQFF; CDR3nt: TGTGCCAGCAGCTTTGGGGGGTCGGGCAATGAGCAGTTCTTC
j_gene: TRBJ1-1; d_gene: .; abundance: .; v_gene: TRBV19; CDR3aa: CASRDDGGTEAFF; CDR3nt: TGTGCCAGTAGGGATGACGGTGGCACTGAAGCTTTCTTT
j_gene: TRBJ2-7; d_gene: TRBD1; abundance: .; v_gene: TRBV5-1; CDR3aa: CASSLTGRGQYEQYF; CDR3nt: TGCGCCAGCAGCTTGACTGGCAGGGGGCAATACGAGCAGTACTTC
j_gene: TRBJ1-2; d_gene: .; abundance: once; v_gene: TRBV10-3; CDR3aa: CAISVGGGESGYTF; CDR3nt: TGTGCCATCAGTGTCGGCGGGGGCGAGAGTGGCTACACCTTC
j_gene: TRBJ2-3; d_gene: .; abundance: .; v_gene: TRBV19; CDR3aa: CASSATQGTDTQYF; CDR3nt: TGTGCCAGTAGCGCCACCCAGGGCACAGATACGCAGTATTTT
j_gene: TRBJ1-5; d_gene: .; abundance: .; v_gene: TRBV30; CDR3aa: CAWSGSSQPQHF; CDR3nt: TGTGCCTGGAGTGGGTCTAGTCAGCCCCAGCATTTT
j_gene: TRBJ2-1; d_gene: TRBD2; abundance: once; v_gene: TRBV10-2; CDR3aa: CASGGQEAGHYNEQFF; CDR3nt: TGCGCCAGCGGTGGCCAGGAAGCGGGGCACTACAATGAGCAGTTCTTC
j_gene: TRBJ2-2; d_gene: .; abundance: once; v_gene: TRBV7-9; CDR3aa: CASSLGGTGELFF; CDR3nt: TGTGCCAGCAGCCTAGGCGGGACCGGGGAGCTGTTTTTT
j_gene: TRBJ2-7; d_gene: .; abundance: .; v_gene: TRBV6-5; CDR3aa: CASGLTGSSYEQYF; CDR3nt: TGTGCCAGCGGACTAACAGGGTCTTCCTACGAGCAGTACTTC
j_gene: TRBJ1-2; d_gene: .; abundance: .; v_gene: TRBV27; CDR3aa: CASSLTRDIYGYTF; CDR3nt: TGTGCCAGCAGTTTAACCAGGGACATCTATGGCTACACCTTC
j_gene: TRBJ1-1; d_gene: TRBD1; abundance: .; v_gene: TRBV7-9; CDR3aa: CASRGQGGRNTEAFF; CDR3nt: TGTGCCAGCAGAGGACAGGGGGGTAGGAACACTGAAGCTTTCTTT
j_gene: TRBJ2-7; d_gene: TRBD2; abundance: .; v_gene: TRBV4-1; CDR3aa: CASSQLGLAGSASYEQYF; CDR3nt: TGCGCCAGCAGCCAGTTGGGACTAGCGGGGTCCGCTTCCTACGAGCAGTACTTC
j_gene: TRBJ1-1; d_gene: TRBD1; abundance: .; v_gene: TRBV12-3/TRBV12-4; CDR3aa: CASRRTGELEAFF; CDR3nt: TGTGCCAGCAGACGTACAGGGGAATTGGAAGCTTTCTTT
j_gene: TRBJ2-2; d_gene: .; abundance: .; v_gene: TRBV10-1; CDR3aa: CASRGLPTGELFF; CDR3nt: TGCGCCAGCAGAGGGCTACCCACCGGGGAGCTGTTTTTT
j_gene: TRBJ2-1; d_gene: TRBD2; abundance: .; v_gene: TRBV7-6; CDR3aa: CASSLTSGGPGEQFF; CDR3nt: TGTGCCAGCAGCTTAACCTCGGGGGGGCCGGGTGAGCAGTTCTTC
j_gene: TRBJ2-2; d_gene: .; abundance: .; v_gene: TRBV6-4; CDR3aa: CASSDSLGENTGELFF; CDR3nt: TGTGCCAGCAGTGACTCTCTGGGGGAGAACACCGGGGAGCTGTTTTTT
j_gene: TRBJ2-5; d_gene: TRBD2; abundance: .; v_gene: TRBV5-4; CDR3aa: CASRAGLAETQYF; CDR3nt: TGTGCCAGCAGGGCGGGACTAGCTGAGACCCAGTACTTC
j_gene: TRBJ1-2; d_gene: .; abundance: .; v_gene: TRBV28; CDR3aa: CASSFRELGYTF; CDR3nt: TGTGCCAGCAGTTTCAGGGAACTTGGCTACACCTTC
j_gene: TRBJ1-1; d_gene: .; abundance: .; v_gene: TRBV20-1; CDR3aa: CSASPVNTEAFF; CDR3nt: TGCAGTGCTAGTCCGGTCAACACTGAAGCTTTCTTT
j_gene: TRBJ1-2; d_gene: .; abundance: few; v_gene: TRBV24-1; CDR3aa: CATSGKGVSGYGYTF; CDR3nt: TGTGCCACCAGTGGAAAAGGGGTATCTGGCTATGGCTACACCTTC
j_gene: TRBJ2-7; d_gene: .; abundance: .; v_gene: TRBV19; CDR3aa: CASSIGFQDSYEQYF; CDR3nt: TGTGCCAGTAGTATAGGATTTCAGGACTCCTACGAGCAGTACTTC
j_gene: TRBJ2-5; d_gene: .; abundance: .; v_gene: TRBV5-4; CDR3aa: CASSPDGGGTQETQYF; CDR3nt: TGTGCCAGCAGCCCGGACGGGGGTGGAACACAAGAGACCCAGTACTTC
j_gene: TRBJ2-3; d_gene: TRBD2; abundance: .; v_gene: TRBV5-1; CDR3aa: CASSLGGAGGADTQYF; CDR3nt: TGCGCCAGCAGCTTGGGAGGAGCGGGGGGTGCAGATACGCAGTATTTT
j_gene: TRBJ2-1; d_gene: .; abundance: few; v_gene: TRBV23-1; CDR3aa: CASSKIESRCKSEYNEQFF; CDR3nt: TGCGCCAGCAGTAAGATCGAGTCAAGGTGTAAGTCCGAATACAATGAGCAGTTCTTC
j_gene: TRBJ2-7; d_gene: TRBD2; abundance: .; v_gene: TRBV5-1; CDR3aa: CASRALAGGTSYEQYF; CDR3nt: TGCGCCAGCAGGGCCCTAGCGGGGGGGACCTCCTACGAGCAGTACTTC
j_gene: TRBJ1-5; d_gene: TRBD1; abundance: .; v_gene: TRBV3-1/TRBV3-2; CDR3aa: CASSQVTDLTGGNQPQHF; CDR3nt: TGTGCCAGCAGCCAAGTCACGGATTTAACAGGGGGAAATCAGCCCCAGCATTTT
j_gene: TRBJ2-4; d_gene: .; abundance: once; v_gene: TRBV30; CDR3aa: CAWSVRVEANAKNIQYF; CDR3nt: TGTGCCTGGAGTGTACGAGTGGAAGCGAACGCCAAAAACATTCAGTACTTC
j_gene: TRBJ1-2; d_gene: .; abundance: .; v_gene: TRBV5-6; CDR3aa: CASSPVGQMEYYGYTF; CDR3nt: TGTGCCAGCAGCCCGGTTGGGCAGATGGAATACTATGGCTACACCTTC
j_gene: TRBJ1-4; d_gene: TRBD1; abundance: .; v_gene: TRBV5-1; CDR3aa: CASSGGQGLTRNEKLFF; CDR3nt: TGCGCCAGCAGCGGGGGACAGGGCCTTACCCGAAATGAAAAACTGTTTTTT
j_gene: TRBJ2-3; d_gene: .; abundance: few; v_gene: TRBV4-3; CDR3aa: CASSQDTSRDTQYF; CDR3nt: TGCGCCAGCAGCCAAGACACTAGCAGGGATACGCAGTATTTT
j_gene: TRBJ1-1; d_gene: .; abundance: .; v_gene: TRBV6-5; CDR3aa: CASRLQGNTEAFF; CDR3nt: TGTGCCAGCAGACTACAGGGGAACACTGAAGCTTTCTTT
j_gene: TRBJ1-1; d_gene: .; abundance: .; v_gene: TRBV5-4; CDR3aa: CASSSISGGSLNTEAFF; CDR3nt: TGTGCCAGCAGCTCAATAAGCGGAGGTTCTTTGAACACTGAAGCTTTCTTT
j_gene: TRBJ1-5; d_gene: .; abundance: .; v_gene: TRBV19; CDR3aa: CASSMMVQPQHF; CDR3nt: TGTGCCAGTAGTATGATGGTCCAGCCCCAGCATTTT
j_gene: TRBJ1-1; d_gene: TRBD1; abundance: .; v_gene: TRBV19; CDR3aa: CASSPDRGNTEAFF; CDR3nt: TGTGCCAGTAGCCCGGACAGGGGGAACACTGAAGCTTTCTTT
j_gene: TRBJ2-1; d_gene: TRBD1; abundance: .; v_gene: TRBV7-2; CDR3aa: CASSLGQIYNEQFF; CDR3nt: TGTGCCAGCAGCCTGGGACAGATATACAATGAGCAGTTCTTC
j_gene: TRBJ2-2; d_gene: .; abundance: .; v_gene: TRBV6-6; CDR3aa: CASSYSRGAGELFF; CDR3nt: TGTGCCAGCAGTTACTCCAGGGGCGCCGGGGAGCTGTTTTTT
j_gene: TRBJ1-2; d_gene: .; abundance: .; v_gene: TRBV24-1; CDR3aa: CATSDLQFPYPSFYGYTF; CDR3nt: TGTGCCACCAGTGATTTGCAATTCCCTTACCCTAGTTTCTATGGCTACACCTTC